The entry below gives a single TCR beta chain sequence along with its context. The sample comes from a study of T cell changes during pregnancy in multiple sclerosis. This CDR3 comprises 13 residues. Trimming left V 10 bases short and J 5 bases short, with 18 bases between. Germline values: CDR1 LNHDA, CDR2 SQIVND (reference sequence). This table comes from immunoSEQ multiplex PCR, and its TCRdb copy is limited to in-frame clones, with some not included. Among some 60,000 clones, about 90% were seen once, and the ten largest hold approximately 3%. The chain recombines TRBV19 with TRBJ2-7; D is unresolved. The sequenced sample was peripheral blood, obtained in the second trimester of pregnancy. The clonotype originates from a female donor in good health, enrolled as a control in a pregnancy study. The DNA for the CDR3 is TGTGCCACCCGGAAAACGGGTTCGGACGAGCAGTACTTC. This translates into CATRKTGSDEQYF.